A selection of T cell receptor beta chains follows, all from one sample in a study of identical twins. TCRdb independently ran MiXCR on the 5' RACE reads; one entry per CDR3 protein. Among under 250,000 distinct CDR3 sequences listed, roughly a tenth were seen once. What was sequenced was memory (CD45RO+) T cells sorted from blood. The receptors come from a woman aged 18-29 years in good health. The CDR3 runs from the conserved cysteine through the conserved F or W. A D gene is named only where the DNA matches it firmly. Expanded clones get a size class; other rows say once, few or many, or leave the size out.

V gene	J gene	D gene	clone size	CDR3 DNA	CDR3 protein
TRBV7-2	TRBJ2-1	NA	few	TGTGCCAGCAGTCCCCCCGGCTTCGGGTCGTTCTTC	CASSPPGFGSFF
TRBV12-3/TRBV12-4	TRBJ1-2	NA	NA	TGTGCCAGCAGTTTGGGTCCGGATGTAGGCTACACCTTC	CASSLGPDVGYTF
TRBV3-1	TRBJ2-1	TRBD2	NA	TGTGCCAGCAGCCAAGATCGAGCGGGACGCACCTACAATGAGCAGTTCTTC	CASSQDRAGRTYNEQFF
TRBV20-1	TRBJ2-1	TRBD1	NA	TGCTGTGCTAGGGGGCTAGCCTACACCAGCTCCTACAATGAGCAGTTCTTC	CCARGLAYTSSYNEQFF
TRBV20-1	TRBJ2-1	TRBD2	few	TGCAGTGCCCCGAGTCTACTAGCGGACTACAATGAGCAGTTCTTC	CSAPSLLADYNEQFF
TRBV7-9	TRBJ2-3	NA	NA	TGTGCCAGCAGCTCTATAAGGTCCCCTAGCACAGATACGCAGTATTTT	CASSSIRSPSTDTQYF
TRBV20-1	TRBJ2-7	TRBD1	few	TGCAGTGCTAGAGATTCAGGGGGTAACACCTACGAGCAGTACTTC	CSARDSGGNTYEQYF
TRBV7-7	TRBJ2-1	NA	few	TGTGCCAGCAGCGTGGGTGGGCGAAACAATGAGCAGTTCTTC	CASSVGGRNNEQFF
TRBV15	TRBJ2-7	NA	NA	TGTGCCACCAGCAGTCACAGAAATAATACCTACGAGCAGTACTTC	CATSSHRNNTYEQYF
TRBV20-1	TRBJ1-2	NA	many	TGCAGTGCCAGCAGGGGCCATTATGGCTACACCTTC	CSASRGHYGYTF
TRBV12-3/TRBV12-4	TRBJ2-2	TRBD1	few	TGTGCCAGCAGTTCCCGGGGACAGACCGGGGAGCTGTTTTTT	CASSSRGQTGELFF
TRBV6-5	TRBJ2-3	NA	many	TGTGCCAGCAGTTACTCGGACGGGGGTCCAGATACGCAGTATTTT	CASSYSDGGPDTQYF
TRBV6-6	TRBJ2-5	NA	few	TGTGCCGCGTCCGGGGGGCCGGAGACCCAGTACTTC	CAASGGPETQYF
TRBV20-1	TRBJ2-2	NA	few	TGCAGTGCTAGAAGCAGGAGGGCCGGGGAGCTGTTTTTT	CSARSRRAGELFF
TRBV4-3	TRBJ1-2	TRBD1	few	TGCGCCAGCAGCCCTAACAGGGGAGGGGGCTACACCTTC	CASSPNRGGGYTF
TRBV4-3	TRBJ1-6	NA	NA	TGCGCCAGCAGCCAAGAGGGGGCCCATTCACCCCTCCACTTT	CASSQEGAHSPLHF
TRBV7-8	TRBJ1-1	TRBD1	few	TGTGCCAGCAGCTTAATGGACAGGACTGAAGCTTTCTTT	CASSLMDRTEAFF
TRBV6-6	TRBJ2-1	TRBD1	many	TGTGCCAGCCAATTGGCCGGACAGGAAAAACTGTTCTTC	CASQLAGQEKLFF
TRBV20-1	TRBJ2-7	TRBD2	few	TGCAGTGCCCAACCCGGGAGGAGAGCCGAGCAGTACTTC	CSAQPGRRAEQYF
TRBV4-3	TRBJ2-7	TRBD2	NA	TGCGCCAGCAGTCAGGAGCGGGATTACGACGAGCAGAACTTC	CASSQERDYDEQNF
TRBV4-2	TRBJ2-3	NA	NA	TGTGCCAGCAGCCAAATGGGCACAGATACGCAGTATTTT	CASSQMGTDTQYF
TRBV2	TRBJ2-2	NA	NA	TGTGCCAGCAGCTATTACCCAGCGACCGGGGAGCTGTTTTTT	CASSYYPATGELFF
TRBV12-3/TRBV12-4	TRBJ2-3	NA	many	TGTGCCAGCAGTTTAAGGGATATGCAGTATTTT	CASSLRDMQYF
TRBV28	TRBJ2-5	TRBD2	NA	TGTGCCAGCAGTTCCTATTTCGGGACTAGCGAGCAAGAGACCCAGTACTTC	CASSSYFGTSEQETQYF
TRBV12-3/TRBV12-4	TRBJ1-2	NA	many	TGTGCCAGCACTCGAGAGGGGGGGCGAATCGGCTACACCTTC	CASTREGGRIGYTF
TRBV12-3/TRBV12-4	TRBJ2-7	NA	NA	TGTGCCAGCAGTTTAGTGTACAGCTCCTACGAGCAGTACTTC	CASSLVYSSYEQYF
TRBV4-2	TRBJ2-3	TRBD2	NA	TGTGCCAGCAGCCGATCAAGCGGGGGGGCAACAGATACGCAGTATTTT	CASSRSSGGATDTQYF
TRBV20-1	TRBJ2-3	TRBD2	NA	TGCAGTGCTGTGACTAGCGGGAACACAGATACGCAGTATTTT	CSAVTSGNTDTQYF
TRBV11-2	TRBJ1-1	TRBD1	NA	TGTGCCAGCAGGGCCACGACAGGGGGTAGGGCCACTGAAGCTTTCTTT	CASRATTGGRATEAFF
TRBV29-1	TRBJ2-4	NA	NA	TGCAGCGTTATTACCGCCAGGGCCGCCAAAAACATTCAGTACTTC	CSVITARAAKNIQYF
TRBV5-6	TRBJ2-7	TRBD1	many	TGTGCCAGCAGCTTGACGGGACAGGGGAACGAGCAGTACTTC	CASSLTGQGNEQYF
TRBV9	TRBJ2-1	TRBD2	NA	TGTGCCAGCAGCGTAGGTTCCAGCGGGGGCTACAATGAGCAGTTCTTC	CASSVGSSGGYNEQFF
TRBV5-5	TRBJ2-7	TRBD2	few	TGTGCCAGCATCAAGGGGGGGACTAGCAACTACGAGCAGTACTTC	CASIKGGTSNYEQYF
TRBV29-1	TRBJ1-3	NA	few	TGCAGCGTTGGGCCCGCTCGGGGAAACACCATATATTTT	CSVGPARGNTIYF
TRBV19	TRBJ1-2	NA	NA	TGTGCCAGTAGTATCAAAACCTACTATGGCTACACCTTC	CASSIKTYYGYTF
TRBV20-1	TRBJ2-7	NA	many	TGCAGTGCTAGACGGGGCCCCTACGAGCAGTACTTC	CSARRGPYEQYF
TRBV18	TRBJ2-5	NA	NA	TGTGCCAGCTCACCACAGGGTCAGGGAGAGACCCAGTACTTC	CASSPQGQGETQYF
TRBV20-1	TRBJ2-7	TRBD2	NA	TGCAGTGCTAGACTAGCGGGGGCCCACTACGAGCAGTACTTC	CSARLAGAHYEQYF
TRBV20-1	TRBJ2-2	TRBD1	many	TGCAGTGCTAGAGATGGGCAGGGGGCCCAATTGAACACCGGGGAGCTGTTTTTT	CSARDGQGAQLNTGELFF
TRBV5-6	TRBJ1-1	NA	few	TGTGCCAGCAGACTCGGACTCTCCCTGGGGAACACTGAAGCTTTCTTT	CASRLGLSLGNTEAFF
TRBV12-3/TRBV12-4	TRBJ1-1	TRBD1	NA	TGTGCCAGCAGTTTAGCCCGGGACAGCACTGAAGCTTTCTTT	CASSLARDSTEAFF
TRBV14	TRBJ2-5	NA	few	TGTGCCAGCGGGGATGTAGGAGAGACCCAGTACTTC	CASGDVGETQYF
TRBV7-9	TRBJ2-1	NA	few	TGTGCCAGCAGCTTAGAGGGGAACAGCAATGAGCAGTTCTTC	CASSLEGNSNEQFF
TRBV2	TRBJ2-7	NA	NA	TGTGCCAGCAGTGAAGGCCGGACGTCAACCTACGAGCAGTACTTC	CASSEGRTSTYEQYF
TRBV3-1	TRBJ2-3	NA	many	TGTGCCAGCAGCTCAATAATCCTAGCTGGTAGAACAGATACGCAGTATTTT	CASSSIILAGRTDTQYF
TRBV9	TRBJ1-4	NA	NA	TGTGCCAGCAGCGTAGCTACGGGGGCTGAAAAACTGTTTTTT	CASSVATGAEKLFF
TRBV12-3/TRBV12-4	TRBJ2-7	NA	NA	TGTGCCAGCAGTCTAGCGGAGGGGGGCTACGAGCAGTACTTC	CASSLAEGGYEQYF
TRBV24-1	TRBJ2-3	TRBD1	NA	TGTGCCACCTCACAGGGGAGCACAGATACGCAGTATTTT	CATSQGSTDTQYF
TRBV24-1	TRBJ2-1	TRBD2	few	TGTGCCACCAGTGCTAGCGGTTCCTACAATGAGCAGTTCTTC	CATSASGSYNEQFF
TRBV20-1	TRBJ2-5	NA	many	TGCAGTGCTAGATACCCGGGGATATTGGAGACCCAGTACTTC	CSARYPGILETQYF
TRBV5-5	TRBJ2-5	TRBD2	NA	TGTGCCAGCAGCCCCGGGACTAGCGGTCCAAGGACCCAGTACTTC	CASSPGTSGPRTQYF
TRBV5-6	TRBJ1-2	NA	few	TGTGCCAGCAGCTTGAGTGGTGGCAGGGGTTACTATGGCTACACCTTC	CASSLSGGRGYYGYTF
TRBV12-3/TRBV12-4	TRBJ2-1	NA	NA	TGTGCCAGCAGTGCTTTGACAGGGAGGTCCTACAATGAGCAGTTCTTC	CASSALTGRSYNEQFF
TRBV29-1	TRBJ1-2	NA	few	TGCAGCGTTGAAGCTTTGAGGCGCGGTGGCTACACCTTC	CSVEALRRGGYTF
TRBV7-2	TRBJ2-1	TRBD2	few	TGTGCCAGCAGCTTAAGGACTAGGGTCTTCTTC	CASSLRTRVFF
TRBV5-1	TRBJ1-2	NA	many	TGCGCCAGCAGCTTGCTACAGGACTATGGCTACACCTTC	CASSLLQDYGYTF
TRBV25-1	TRBJ2-1	TRBD1	few	TGTGCCAGCAGTAAATCTCGGGACAGCTACAATGAGCAGTTCTTC	CASSKSRDSYNEQFF